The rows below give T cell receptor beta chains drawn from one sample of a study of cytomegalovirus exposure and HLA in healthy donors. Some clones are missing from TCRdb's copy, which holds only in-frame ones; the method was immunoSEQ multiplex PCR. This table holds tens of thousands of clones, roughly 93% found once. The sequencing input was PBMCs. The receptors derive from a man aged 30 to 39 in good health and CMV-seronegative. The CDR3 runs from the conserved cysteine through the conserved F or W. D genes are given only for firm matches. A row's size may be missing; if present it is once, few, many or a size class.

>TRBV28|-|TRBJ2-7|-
CASSNAGYNEQYF
TGTGCCAGCAGTAACGCAGGGTATAACGAGCAGTACTTC
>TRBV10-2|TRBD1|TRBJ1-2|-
CASSEFNDRGKNYGYTF
TGCGCCAGCAGTGAGTTCAACGACAGGGGTAAAAACTATGGCTACACCTTC
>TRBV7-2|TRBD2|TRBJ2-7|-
CASSSSGLAGGLYEQYF
TGTGCCAGCAGCTCGTCGGGACTAGCGGGAGGGCTGTACGAGCAGTACTTC
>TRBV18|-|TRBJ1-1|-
CASSEQGARNTEAFF
TGTGCCAGCTCAGAACAAGGGGCGAGAAACACTGAAGCTTTCTTT
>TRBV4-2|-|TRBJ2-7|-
CASSQDGTRRVREQYF
TGTGCCAGCAGCCAAGATGGGACTCGCAGGGTGAGAGAGCAGTACTTC
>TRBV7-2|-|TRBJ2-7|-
CASSPPGHTAYEQYF
TGTGCCAGCAGCCCACCGGGACACACCGCCTACGAGCAGTACTTC
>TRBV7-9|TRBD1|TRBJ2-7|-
CASSLPGQPYEQYF
TGTGCCAGCAGCTTACCGGGACAGCCCTACGAGCAGTACTTC
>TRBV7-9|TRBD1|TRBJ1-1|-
CASSAGTGLEAFF
TGTGCCAGCAGTGCCGGGACAGGTTTAGAAGCTTTCTTT
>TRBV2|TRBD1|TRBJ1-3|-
CASRSQGGMTRGNTIYF
TGTGCCAGCAGGTCGCAGGGGGGCATGACAAGAGGAAACACCATATATTTT
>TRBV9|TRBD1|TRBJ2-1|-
CASAPTSDRDYYNEQFF
TGTGCCAGCGCCCCCACTTCGGACAGGGATTACTACAATGAGCAGTTCTTC
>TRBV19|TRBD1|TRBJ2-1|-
CASNPRGPYNEQFF
TGTGCCAGTAACCCCAGGGGGCCCTACAATGAGCAGTTCTTC
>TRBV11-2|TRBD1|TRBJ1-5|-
CASSLGVGGQWDQPQHF
TGTGCCAGCAGCCTGGGGGTGGGGGGACAGTGGGATCAGCCCCAGCATTTT
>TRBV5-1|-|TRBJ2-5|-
CASSRGGAFRETQYF
TGCGCCAGCAGCAGAGGGGGGGCCTTTCGGGAGACCCAGTACTTC
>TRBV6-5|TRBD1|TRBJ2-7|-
CASSYPGQPYEQYF
TGTGCCAGCAGTTACCCGGGACAGCCTTACGAGCAGTACTTC
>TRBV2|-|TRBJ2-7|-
CASSLDRSYEQYF
TGTGCCAGCAGTCTGGACAGATCCTACGAGCAGTACTTC
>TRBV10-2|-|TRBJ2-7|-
CASSESVLDRRLGGYEQYF
TGCGCCAGCAGTGAGTCAGTTTTGGACAGGCGACTAGGGGGCTACGAGCAGTACTTC
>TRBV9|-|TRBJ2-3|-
CASSVAVTDTQYF
TGTGCCAGCAGCGTAGCGGTCACAGATACGCAGTATTTT
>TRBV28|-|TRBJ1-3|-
CASSLAGGHSGNTIYF
TGTGCCAGCAGTTTAGCGGGAGGGCACTCTGGAAACACCATATATTTT
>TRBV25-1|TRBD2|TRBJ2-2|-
CASSVSGRNTGELFF
TGTGCCAGCAGTGTAAGCGGGAGGAACACCGGGGAGCTGTTTTTT
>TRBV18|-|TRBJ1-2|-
CASSPEGHNYGYTF
TGTGCCAGCTCACCAGAGGGACACAACTATGGCTACACCTTC
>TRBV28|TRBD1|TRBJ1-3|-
CASSLWETGLAGNTIYF
TGTGCCAGCAGTTTATGGGAGACAGGGTTGGCCGGAAACACCATATATTTT
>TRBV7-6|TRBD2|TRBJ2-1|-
CASSPPGLAGGDEQFF
TGTGCCAGCAGCCCCCCGGGGCTAGCGGGAGGGGATGAGCAGTTCTTC
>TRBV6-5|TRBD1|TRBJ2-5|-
CASSYERGLETQYF
TGTGCCAGCAGTTACGAGAGGGGGCTTGAGACCCAGTACTTC
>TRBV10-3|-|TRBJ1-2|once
CAISDKTRADYGYTF
TGTGCCATCAGTGACAAAACCAGGGCGGACTATGGCTACACCTTC
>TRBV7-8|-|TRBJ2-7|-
CASRRVGLQGAYEQYF
TGTGCCAGCAGAAGGGTTGGTTTACAGGGAGCCTACGAGCAGTACTTC
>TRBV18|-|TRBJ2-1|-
CASSPAAPGEQFF
TGTGCCAGCTCACCAGCCGCACCGGGTGAGCAGTTCTTC
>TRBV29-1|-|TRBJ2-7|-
CSVVAQGIYEQYF
TGCAGCGTTGTAGCTCAGGGAATCTACGAGCAGTACTTC
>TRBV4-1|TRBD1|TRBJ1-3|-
CASSQEGGVGNTIYF
TGCGCCAGCAGCCAAGAAGGGGGCGTTGGAAACACCATATATTTT
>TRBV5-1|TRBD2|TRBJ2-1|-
CASSLGSSGGRKWYNEQFF
TGCGCCAGCAGCTTGGGATCTAGCGGAGGAAGGAAATGGTACAATGAGCAGTTCTTC
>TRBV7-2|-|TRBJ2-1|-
CASSPIRGFNEQFF
TGTGCCAGCAGCCCGATACGGGGATTCAATGAGCAGTTCTTC
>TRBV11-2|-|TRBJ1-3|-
CASSFVEANTIYF
TGTGCCAGCAGCTTTGTTGAGGCGAACACCATATATTTT
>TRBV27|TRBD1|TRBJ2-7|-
CASRTGPYEQYF
TGTGCCAGCAGGACAGGGCCCTACGAGCAGTACTTC
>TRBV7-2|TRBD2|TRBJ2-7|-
CASSSLAGRVEQYF
TGTGCCAGCAGCTCACTAGCGGGGAGGGTCGAGCAGTACTTC
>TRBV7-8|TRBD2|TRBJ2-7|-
CASSLGELAGGFYEQYF
TGTGCCAGCAGCTTAGGGGAACTAGCGGGGGGTTTCTACGAGCAGTACTTC
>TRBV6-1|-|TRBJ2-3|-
CASQYIDTQYF
TGTGCCAGTCAGTATATAGATACGCAGTATTTT
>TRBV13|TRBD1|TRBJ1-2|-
CASHEYRGLGGYTF
TGTGCCAGCCACGAATACAGGGGGCTAGGGGGCTACACCTTC
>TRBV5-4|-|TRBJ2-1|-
CASSFGRLTSSYNEQFF
TGTGCCAGCAGCTTCGGCAGACTCACCAGCTCCTACAATGAGCAGTTCTTC
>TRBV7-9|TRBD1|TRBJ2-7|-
CASSARLGQGFVKNEQYF
TGTGCCAGCAGCGCCCGGTTGGGACAGGGTTTTGTTAAGAACGAGCAGTACTTC
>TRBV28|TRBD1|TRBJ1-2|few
CASTGQGGYTF
TGTGCCAGCACTGGACAGGGTGGCTACACCTTC
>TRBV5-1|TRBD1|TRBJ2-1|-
CASSLGPGGTYNEQFF
TGCGCCAGCAGCTTGGGTCCAGGGGGCACCTACAATGAGCAGTTCTTC
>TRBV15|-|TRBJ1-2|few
CATSGGPRTPYGYTF
TGTGCCACCAGCGGAGGTCCAAGGACACCCTATGGCTACACCTTC
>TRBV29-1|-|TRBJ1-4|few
CSVGTAGVTNEKLFF
TGCAGCGTGGGGACCGCGGGGGTAACTAATGAAAAACTGTTTTTT
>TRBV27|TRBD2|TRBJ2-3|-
CASGGRAADRADTQYF
TGTGCCAGTGGGGGGAGGGCCGCCGACCGGGCAGATACGCAGTATTTT
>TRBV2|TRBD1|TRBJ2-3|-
CASSDLEGQGTDTQYF
TGTGCCAGCAGTGACTTGGAGGGACAGGGCACAGATACGCAGTATTTT
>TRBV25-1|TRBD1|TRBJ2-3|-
CASSEMLPGQGLDTQYF
TGTGCCAGCAGTGAAATGTTACCGGGACAGGGGCTAGATACGCAGTATTTT
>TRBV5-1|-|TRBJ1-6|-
CASSLTLQGQDSPLHF
TGCGCCAGCAGCTTGACCCTCCAGGGGCAGGATTCACCCCTCCACTTT
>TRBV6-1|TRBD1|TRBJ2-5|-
CASSGQGETQYF
TGTGCCAGCAGTGGACAGGGGGAGACCCAGTACTTC
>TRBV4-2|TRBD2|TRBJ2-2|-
CASGSMGRETGELFF
TGTGCCAGCGGTAGCATGGGGCGGGAGACCGGGGAGCTGTTTTTT
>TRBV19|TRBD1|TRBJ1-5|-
CASSSGQGFYQPQHF
TGTGCCAGTAGTTCGGGACAGGGGTTTTATCAGCCCCAGCATTTT
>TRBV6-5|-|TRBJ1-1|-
CASSYGREVTEAFF
TGTGCCAGCAGTTACGGCAGGGAGGTCACTGAAGCTTTCTTT
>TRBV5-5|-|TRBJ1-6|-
CASSLDPGFDSPLHF
TGTGCCAGCAGCTTGGACCCAGGCTTCGATTCACCCCTCCACTTT
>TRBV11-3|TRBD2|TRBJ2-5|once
CASSGGLRETQYF
TGTGCCAGTAGCGGGGGACTCCGGGAGACCCAGTACTTC
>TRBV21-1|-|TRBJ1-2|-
CASSKEGTGKYGYTF
TGTGCCAGCAGCAAAGAGGGTACAGGGAAGTATGGCTACACCTTC
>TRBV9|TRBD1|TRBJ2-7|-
CASSSRQGALYEQYF
TGTGCCAGCAGCTCCCGACAGGGGGCTCTTTACGAGCAGTACTTC
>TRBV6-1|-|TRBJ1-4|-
CASSPLPGANEKLFF
TGTGCCAGCAGTCCCCTCCCGGGAGCAAATGAAAAACTGTTTTTT